A single sample gave rise to the 29 T cell receptor beta chains below, sequenced in a study of response to subunit inactivated influenza vaccine (dated by TCRdb to the late 2010s). Libraries came from RT-PCR. The listed sequencing device is Illumina HiSeq 2500. In-frame beta chains were kept once TCRdb had trimmed the public reads at Q25 with fastp and called clones with MiXCR. Each CDR3 protein gets just one entry, which takes the most common genes and DNA from the rows behind it. The sample yields 500,000 to 550,000 distinct CDR3 sequences; around 21% were counted once. Jointly, the top ten make up 2.5% to 3% of the sample. The same specimen was also included in a second study, on T cells expressing NK-cell markers. As the second study states: TCR beta cDNA libraries were made by 5'RACE template switching that added a universal primer site and unique molecular identifiers.

The material sequenced was CD4+ T cells sorted from PBMCs, taken 12 days after vaccination. The source is a middle-aged man who received an inactivated influenza vaccine. Donor details come from another sample of the same person, matched by shared clones.

The genes are TRBV18 and TRBJ2-7; D ambiguous. Germline V lookup: CDR1 KGHSH, CDR2 LQKENI. The CDR3 covers 12 residues. Trimming stripped 6 bases from V and 3 bases from J, with 9 bases between. The CDR3 region is CASSSINYEQYF. CDR3 coding DNA: TGTGCCAGCTCGTCGATTAACTACGAGCAGTACTTC. Filled out from reference TRBV18 and TRBJ2-7, the complete variable domain reads NAGVMQNPRHLVRRRGQEARLRCSPMKGHSHVYWYRQLPEEGLKFMVYLQKENIIDESGMPKERFSAEFPKEGPSILRIQQVVRGDSAAYFCASSSINYEQYFGPGTRLTVT.

The chain couples TRBV3-1 to TRBJ1-1; 7 bases map to TRBD1. CDR3 length: 13 residues. Trimming at V came to 4 bases and at J to 7 bases, leaving 6 bases not matched to a gene. CDR1 is LGHDT and CDR2 is YNNKEL in the germline V gene (reference sequence). CDR3 coding DNA: TGTGCCAGCAGCCGCCCTAACAGGGGTGAAGCTTTCTTT. The encoded protein is CASSRPNRGEAFF.

This clonotype was observed many times. The chain has TRBV2 and TRBJ1-6; D unclear. The CDR3 totals 14 residues. Trimming stripped 3 bases from V and 5 bases from J, with 8 bases between. Germline CDR1 reads SNHLY; CDR2 reads FYNNEI. In nucleotides, the CDR3 is TGTGCCAGCAGTGAGAGGGTGGATAATTCACCCCTCCACTTT. It yields the protein CASSERVDNSPLHF.

The J gene is TRBJ1-2, the V gene TRBV5-1, with D tentatively TRBD1 (5 bases). V lost 0 bases and J 1 base, leaving 16 bases between the germline ends. Germline-derived CDR1 and CDR2 are SGHRS and YFSETQ. This CDR3 has 17 residues. The CDR3 reads CASSLDWSQGFNYGYTF. In DNA, the CDR3 is TGCGCCAGCAGCTTGGATTGGTCGCAGGGATTTAACTATGGCTACACCTTC.

The CDR3, as DNA: TGTGCCAGCAGTTTAGGGGGGGACAGGCTCTACGAGCAGTACTTC. Its translation: CASSLGGDRLYEQYF. V gene TRBV12-3 or TRBV12-4 combines with J gene TRBJ2-7; TRBD1 aligns across 8 bases. The CDR3 is made up of 15 amino acids. Trimming took 1 base from V and 3 from J; bases not matched to a gene: 5.

This clonotype was found a few times. V and J are TRBV29-1 and TRBJ2-7; D is perhaps TRBD2 (5 bases). This CDR3 spans 12 amino acids. V was pared by 5 bases and J by 2 bases, with 10 bases between. Per the germline V gene, CDR1 is SQVTM and CDR2 is ANQGSEA. CDR3 DNA: TGCAGCGTTTATTCGGGGACCTACGAGCAGTACTTC. Encoded protein: CSVYSGTYEQYF.

The V call is TRBV7-6, the J call TRBJ2-1; D not resolved. CDR1 is SGHVS and CDR2 is FNYEAQ in the germline V gene. Deletions cut 5 bases from V and 14 bases from J, with 7 bases between. The CDR3 sequence is 9 residues long. The CDR3: CASSRSEFF. As DNA, the CDR3 is TGTGCCAGCAGCCGGTCGGAGTTCTTC.

This clonotype was detected a few times. This chain uses TRBV11-2 with TRBJ2-5, with D unclear. Germline CDR1 SGHAT, CDR2 FQNNGV. The CDR3 is made up of 18 amino acids. V was shortened by 2 bases and J by 2 bases, with 21 bases between the two germline ends. This CDR3 is CASSLYSVPREGQETQYF. CDR3 DNA: TGTGCCAGCAGCTTATACTCCGTACCAAGAGAAGGGCAAGAGACCCAGTACTTC.

The J gene is TRBJ2-3, the V gene TRBV12-3 or TRBV12-4; D might be TRBD1 (6 bases). The CDR3 totals 15 residues. Trimming removed 5 bases at V and 2 bases at J, with 14 bases between. The CDR3 DNA is TGTGCCAGCAGTGACCAGGGGCACCCCACAGATACGCAGTATTTT. Translating it yields CASSDQGHPTDTQYF.

This clonotype came up many times. J is TRBJ2-1 and V is TRBV6-2 or TRBV6-3, with 11 bases that match TRBD2. The trim removed 5 bases at V and 3 bases at J, leaving 6 bases unmatched. CDR3 size: 16 residues. CDR1 and CDR2 (germline): MNHEY, SVGEGT. CDR3 sequence: CASSLGTSGRYNEQFF. Here the CDR3 DNA reads TGTGCCAGCAGTCTGGGGACTAGCGGACGCTACAATGAGCAGTTCTTC.

The V gene is TRBV20-1, the J gene TRBJ1-5, with a possible D match to TRBD1 (5 bases). The CDR3 is 14 residues long. Trimming left V 3 bases short and J 2 bases short, with 11 bases between. CDR1 and CDR2 from the germline V gene are DFQATT and SNEGSKA (reference sequence). CDR3 sequence (DNA): TGCAGTGCTAGGCCGGGGCCTGGCAATCAGCCCCAGCATTTT. Protein: CSARPGPGNQPQHF.

The genes are TRBV7-9 and TRBJ2-3; D perhaps matches TRBD1 (5 bases). The length of the CDR3 is 13 residues. From germline, CDR1 is SEHNR and CDR2 FQNEAQ (reference sequence). Trimming stripped 5 bases from V and 5 bases from J, with 11 bases between. DNA of the CDR3: TGTGCCAGCAGCCTTGGGGCAGTAGATACGCAGTATTTT. Translated, it gives CASSLGAVDTQYF.

CDR3 coding DNA: TGTGCCAGCAGCTTAGAGAACAGGCGACCCTACAATGAGCAGTTCTTC. It encodes CASSLENRRPYNEQFF. V gene TRBV7-2 combines with J gene TRBJ2-1, with TRBD1 as a possible D gene (5 bases). V was trimmed by 1 base and J by 2 bases, leaving 12 bases between them. Germline lookup yields CDR1 SGHTA and CDR2 FQGNSA. There are 16 residues in the CDR3.

The chain couples TRBV19 to TRBJ2-1; D possibly corresponds to TRBD2 (7 bases). The CDR3 totals 17 residues. V was shortened by 11 bases and J by 7 bases, with 30 bases between the two germline ends. The germline gives CDR1 LNHDA, CDR2 SQIVND (reference sequence). The CDR3, as DNA: TGTGCCTGTCGTGAAAGGGGGGGGCGAAGTCTTGGGAATGAGCAGTTCTTC. As protein: CACRERGGRSLGNEQFF.

The rearrangement joins TRBV11-2 to TRBJ2-1, with D unresolved. CDR3 length equals 15 residues. Germline V gene lookup returns CDR1 SGHAT and CDR2 FQNNGV. Trimming stripped 2 bases from V and 5 bases from J, with 13 bases between. Here the CDR3 reads CASSLMVSPNNEQFF. The CDR3 DNA is TGTGCCAGCAGCTTAATGGTTAGCCCAAACAATGAGCAGTTCTTC.

This clonotype showed up just a few times. This chain connects TRBV12-3 or TRBV12-4 to TRBJ1-1, with unresolved D. The CDR3 has 13 amino acids. V lost 8 bases, J lost 1 base, and 11 bases lay in between. The chain's CDR3 is CASCILGNTEAFF. The CDR3 DNA is TGTGCCAGCTGCATTCTCGGGAACACTGAAGCTTTCTTT.

This chain uses TRBV5-1 with TRBJ2-6, with D unresolved. This CDR3 has 15 amino acids. From germline, CDR1 is SGHRS and CDR2 YFSETQ. V lost 6 bases, J lost 0 bases, and 10 bases lay in between. CDR3 DNA sequence: TGCGCCAGCACCTTACAATACTCTGGGGCCAACGTCCTGACTTTC. Translated, it gives CASTLQYSGANVLTF.

The V gene is TRBV2, the J gene TRBJ2-1; a possible D gene is TRBD1 (6 bases). Per the germline V gene, CDR1 is SNHLY and CDR2 is FYNNEI. This CDR3 comprises 15 residues. V shed 2 bases and J shed 8 bases, with 16 bases lying between them. CDR3 in DNA: TGTGCCAGCAGTGAACCAGGGGCGCAATTCGATGAGCAGTTCTTC. It translates to CASSEPGAQFDEQFF.

Worth noting for this clonotype: The junction differs from germline at one of its ends, possibly a read error. The gene calls are TRBV20-1 and TRBJ2-4; 10 bases agree with TRBD2. Looked up from germline, CDR1 is DFQATT and CDR2 is SNEGSKA (reference sequence). This CDR3 is 13 amino acids long. CDR3 amino acids: CSARDRGQREGLF. CDR3 bases: TGCAGTGCTAGAGATCGAGGTCAGCGGGAGGGCCTCTTC.

This clonotype was seen more than once but under ten times. This chain joins TRBV20-1 and TRBJ1-4, with D tentatively TRBD1 (5 bases). V was shortened by 6 bases and J by 2 bases, with 19 bases between the two germline ends. The CDR3 extends over 16 amino acids. The V gene's germline CDR1 is DFQATT and CDR2 SNEGSKA (reference sequence). The CDR3 loop reads CSALGLLLTTNEKLFF. The CDR3 DNA reads TGCAGTGCCCTGGGACTGCTGTTGACGACTAATGAAAAACTGTTTTTT.

CDR3 in DNA: TGTGCCAGCAGTTTAATGGGGGGGCCCTGGGAGACCCAGTACTTC. This translates into CASSLMGGPWETQYF. The V gene is TRBV27, the J gene TRBJ2-5; possible D gene TRBD2, 7 bases. The germline V and J ends were trimmed by 2 bases and 5 bases, with 15 bases remaining between them. CDR1 is MNHEY, CDR2 SMNVEV, per germline (reference sequence). The CDR3 spans 15 residues.

This sequence joins TRBV2 and TRBJ2-7, with D possibly matching TRBD2 (7 bases). The CDR3 length is 15 residues. Germline V gene lookup returns CDR1 SNHLY and CDR2 FYNNEI. V was pared by 6 bases and J by 3 bases, with 18 bases between. This chain's CDR3 is CASRISRGPLYEQYF. The CDR3, as DNA: TGTGCCAGCAGGATTTCGCGGGGGCCCCTCTACGAGCAGTACTTC. Full variable domain (remainder filled in from reference TRBV2 and TRBJ2-7): EPEVTQTPSHQVTQMGQEVILRCVPISNHLYFYWYRQILGQKVEFLVSFYNNEISEKSEIFDDQFSVERPDGSNFTLKIRSTKLEDSAMYFCASRISRGPLYEQYFGPGTRLTVT.

The CDR3 bases are TGTGCCAGCAGTTACCCAGGAGGGTCCCAGGCTCGGCAGTACTTC. Translation gives CASSYPGGSQARQYF. The chain employs TRBV6-2 or TRBV6-3 and TRBJ2-7, with D possibly TRBD2 on 6 matching bases. The CDR3 has 15 amino acids. The germline V gene has CDR1 MNHEY and CDR2 SVGEGT. Trimming took 2 bases from V and 9 from J, leaving 20 bases between them.

This rearrangement joins TRBV7-9 to TRBJ2-1; 10 bases are a match to TRBD1. Germline loops: CDR1 SEHNR, CDR2 FQNEAQ (reference sequence). V gave up 5 bases and J gave up 10 bases; unmatched junction bases: 11. This CDR3 has 15 residues. The CDR3 nucleotides read TGTGCCAGCAGCCGGACAGGGGGGACTCTCGACGAGCAGTTCTTC. Protein sequence: CASSRTGGTLDEQFF.

This sequence joins TRBV12-3 or TRBV12-4 and TRBJ1-6, with no clear D. This CDR3 has 15 amino acids. Trimming pared 4 bases from V and 3 bases from J, leaving 10 bases between. This CDR3 is CASSSSSFYNSPLHF. In nucleotides, the CDR3 is TGTGCCAGCAGTTCGAGCAGCTTCTATAATTCACCCCTCCACTTT.

The J gene is TRBJ1-3, the V gene TRBV7-2, with D tentatively TRBD1 (5 bases). The CDR3 covers 15 residues. Germline CDR1 SGHTA, CDR2 FQGNSA. The germline V and J ends were trimmed by 6 bases and 5 bases, with 17 bases remaining between them. CDR3 loop: CASSRAGSGRNTIYF. The CDR3 DNA sequence: TGTGCCAGCAGTAGGGCAGGGAGTGGGAGAAACACCATATATTTT.

This clonotype has at least ten counts. The gene calls are TRBV5-1 and TRBJ2-7, with D hard to call. The CDR3 sequence is 14 residues long. V lost 0 bases, J lost 3 bases, and 10 bases lay in between. CDR1 SGHRS and CDR2 YFSETQ come from the germline V gene. CDR3 nucleotides: TGCGCCAGCAGCTTGGCCGGGCAGGACTACGAGCAGTACTTC. This translates into CASSLAGQDYEQYF. Together with reference TRBV5-1 and TRBJ2-7, the CDR3 gives the full variable domain: KAGVTQTPRYLIKTRGQQVTLSCSPISGHRSVSWYQQTPGQGLQFLFEYFSETQRNKGNFPGRFSGRQFSNSRSEMNVSTLELGDSALYLCASSLAGQDYEQYFGPGTRLTVT.

This clonotype was recorded at least ten times. CDR3 bases: TGTGCCAGCAGCTGGGGACAGGGTTCACCCCTCCACTTT. It codes for CASSWGQGSPLHF. V usage is TRBV6-1 and J usage is TRBJ1-6; TRBD1 matches at 9 bases. The CDR3 has 13 residues. Germline CDR1 is MNHNS and CDR2 is SASEGT. Germline trimming cut 6 bases from V and 9 bases from J; bases unmatched to any gene: 3.

The J gene is TRBJ1-5, the V gene TRBV24-1, with 7 bases fitting TRBD1. Looked up from germline, CDR1 is KGHDR and CDR2 is SFDVKD. Trimming cost V 3 bases and J 7 bases; bases outside gene matches: 8. The CDR3 is 15 residues long. CDR3 nucleotide sequence: TGTGCCACCAGTGATGCGACAGGGTCGGGGCAGCCCCAGCATTTT. Translating gives CATSDATGSGQPQHF.